The sequence of this TCR beta chain was determined in a study of tumor and adjacent non-tumor tissue in lung cancer. General study findings and limits: Higher tumor TCR diversity was associated with shorter survival.

The CDR3 loop spans 13 amino acids. Germline values: CDR1 ENHRY, CDR2 SYGVKD. V lost 6 bases and J lost 2, with 8 bases in between. A modified ARM-PCR protocol with three rounds of nested PCR amplified TCRbeta. TCRdb called the multiplex PCR reads again in MiXCR, with one record for every CDR3 protein. Of more than 60,000 distinct CDR3 sequences listed, over 75% are singletons. This sample's RNA came from whole unsorted tissue. Newly diagnosed lung cancer patients had thoracic surgery in China, August–late 2014, without prior chemotherapy. This clonotype was recorded at least ten times. The antigen is undetermined.

The chain joins TRBV10-3 to TRBJ1-5; D is unclear. The sample was lung tumor tissue. This clonotype originated in a woman aged 50 to 65 with non-small cell lung cancer. CDR3 sequence (DNA): TGTGCCATCAGCCCCGACGGCAATCAGCCCCAGCATTTT. This translates into CAISPDGNQPQHF.